The 20 T cell receptor beta chains in this list originate from one sample, sequenced in a study of T cell repertoires in cytomegalovirus infection. TCRdb independently ran MiXCR on the reads; one entry per CDR3 protein. The sample contains 170,000 or so distinct CDR3 sequences, about a sixth of which appear only once. The sample taken for sequencing was CD8+ T cells from PBMCs. The receptors here all came from a human donor in good health (CMV status not recorded). Some clones in this sample may be carry-over from other donors' samples.

This clonotype appeared a few times. This chain uses TRBV7-6 with TRBJ1-2; tentatively, D is TRBD1 (5 bases). Trimming shortened V by 5 bases and J by 5 bases, and 12 bases separated the two germline ends. Germline lookup yields CDR1 SGHVS and CDR2 FNYEAQ. The CDR3 is 13 residues long. CDR3 DNA sequence: TGTGCCAGCAGCCCCGGGGAGGGGTATGGCTACACCTTC. Its translation is CASSPGEGYGYTF.

This clonotype was seen only a few times. V is TRBV11-2 and J is TRBJ2-3; the match to TRBD2 covers 10 bases. This CDR3 is 15 amino acids long. Trimming cost V 8 bases and J 5 bases; bases outside gene matches: 10. Per the germline V gene, CDR1 is SGHAT and CDR2 is FQNNGV. The CDR3 region has the DNA TGTGCCAGCCGCCTAGGGGTAGCGGGGGGAGATACGCAGTATTTT. Encoded protein: CASRLGVAGGDTQYF.

V gene TRBV9 combines with J gene TRBJ2-3; no firm D call. Germline CDR1 SGDLS, CDR2 YYNGEE. V lost 4 bases and J 2 bases, leaving 8 bases between the germline ends. The CDR3 contains 13 residues. The chain's CDR3 is CASSPGFTDTQYF. As DNA, the CDR3 is TGTGCCAGCAGCCCTGGATTCACAGATACGCAGTATTTT.

This clonotype is classed as medium-sized. The V gene is TRBV2, the J gene TRBJ2-1, with D possibly being TRBD1 or TRBD2 (6 bases each). Trimming removed 6 bases from V and 0 bases from J, with 9 bases in between. In germline, CDR1 is SNHLY, CDR2 FYNNEI. CDR3 size: 14 residues. The CDR3: CASSGGPSYNEQFF. CDR3 sequence (DNA): TGTGCCAGCAGCGGGGGCCCCTCCTACAATGAGCAGTTCTTC.

The chain has TRBV28 and TRBJ1-1; D may be TRBD1 (5 bases). The CDR3 extends over 16 amino acids. V was cut by 4 bases and J by 1 base, with 16 bases left in between. Germline CDR1 MDHEN, CDR2 SYDVKM. The CDR3 DNA reads TGTGCCAGCAGTTATCACGTAGACAGAGCGAACACTGAAGCTTTCTTT. Amino acids: CASSYHVDRANTEAFF.

This chain connects TRBV7-2 to TRBJ2-1, with 8 bases that match TRBD1. V trimming: 4 bases; J trimming: 4 bases; junction bases outside the gene matches: 9. Looked up from germline, CDR1 is SGHTA and CDR2 is FQGNSA. This CDR3 region has 16 residues. For the CDR3, the DNA is TGTGCCAGCAGCTCGACAGGGGAAGACTTATACAATGAGCAGTTCTTC. Amino acids: CASSSTGEDLYNEQFF. Based on the CDR3 plus reference TRBV7-2 and TRBJ2-1, the full variable domain is GAGVSQSPSNKVTEKGKDVELRCDPISGHTALYWYRQSLGQGLEFLIYFQGNSAPDKSGLPSDRFSAERTGGSVSTLTIQRTQQEDSAVYLCASSSTGEDLYNEQFFGPGTRLTVL.

This clonotype was picked up a small number of times. The gene calls are TRBV12-3 or TRBV12-4 and TRBJ2-2; D gene ambiguous. This CDR3 region has 11 residues. Trimming cost V 9 bases and J 8 bases, with 10 bases left between them. CDR3 protein: CASEIGGELFF. The CDR3 DNA is TGTGCCAGTGAGATAGGGGGGGAGCTGTTTTTT.

The V gene is TRBV12-3 or TRBV12-4, the J gene TRBJ1-1; D call uncertain. Trimming cost V 7 bases and J 3 bases, with 12 bases left between them. CDR3 length equals 13 residues. DNA for the CDR3: TGTGCCAGCATTGGGTCCGGGGACACTGAAGCTTTCTTT. It specifies CASIGSGDTEAFF.

This clonotype has only one observation. The genes are TRBV7-6 and TRBJ1-3, with D hard to call. The V gene's germline CDR1 is SGHVS and CDR2 FNYEAQ. The V gene lost 5 bases and the J gene lost 3 bases, with 14 bases spanning the gap. This CDR3 region has 15 residues. The CDR3 here is CASSDALVDGNTIYF. The CDR3 DNA is TGTGCCAGCAGCGACGCACTGGTAGATGGAAACACCATATATTTT.

The chain links TRBV7-9 to TRBJ2-3; the match to TRBD1 covers 7 bases. Per germline, CDR1 SEHNR and CDR2 FQNEAQ (reference sequence). V lost 8 bases and J lost 2; bases outside the gene matches: 13. This CDR3 contains 16 residues. The CDR3 protein is CASWWDSSFLTDTQYF. In nucleotides, the CDR3 is TGTGCCAGCTGGTGGGACAGCAGCTTTCTCACAGATACGCAGTATTTT.

This clonotype came up a few times. The CDR3 DNA reads as TGTGCCAGCAGGGCGGACGTATTAGGGGGCAAGAACACTGAAGCTTTCTTT. It specifies CASRADVLGGKNTEAFF. The rearrangement joins TRBV6-6 to TRBJ1-1; 7 nucleotides match TRBD1. The V segment lost 6 bases and the J segment 1 base; nucleotides outside the gene matches: 14. Looked up from germline, CDR1 is MNHNY and CDR2 is SVGAGI (reference sequence). The CDR3 consists of 17 residues.

This clonotype was picked up a small number of times. This sequence joins TRBV7-2 and TRBJ1-2; 8 positions agree with TRBD1. Germline lookup yields CDR1 SGHTA and CDR2 FQGNSA. This CDR3 is built from 15 residues. V was pared by 5 bases and J by 4 bases, with 9 bases of the junction left unmatched. CDR3 DNA sequence: TGTGCCAGCAGCATAGGGACAGGAGATTCCTATGGCTACACCTTC. Translation: CASSIGTGDSYGYTF.

This clonotype has ten or more counts. The chain recombines TRBV12-3 or TRBV12-4 with TRBJ2-1; TRBD2 agrees at 9 bases. Trimming cost V 1 base and J 2 bases; bases outside gene matches: 0. This CDR3 is 15 amino acids long. Written as DNA, the CDR3 is TGTGCCAGCAGTTTAGGCGGGGGGGCCTACAATGAGCAGTTCTTC. Translated, it gives CASSLGGGAYNEQFF.

V gene TRBV7-8 combines with J gene TRBJ2-5, with 10 bases aligning to TRBD2. CDR3 length: 15 amino acids. V was pared by 6 bases and J by 5 bases, with 9 bases of the junction left unmatched. The germline V gene encodes CDR1 SGHVS and CDR2 FQNEAQ. For the CDR3, the DNA is TGTGCCAGCAGACCTAGCGGGGGTTTTCTGGAGACCCAGTACTTC. It is translated as CASRPSGGFLETQYF.

This chain links TRBV4-3 with TRBJ2-3; D is unresolved. This CDR3 comprises 15 residues. CDR1 and CDR2 from the germline V gene are LGHNA and YSLEER. Trimming stripped 1 base from V and 4 bases from J, with 12 bases between. CDR3 nucleotide sequence: TGCGCCAGCAGCCAAGGAGCCGGGTTAGCAGATACGCAGTATTTT. Amino acid sequence: CASSQGAGLADTQYF.

This clonotype was observed once. This chain joins TRBV27 and TRBJ1-6, with D possibly being TRBD1 (5 bases). The V gene's germline CDR1 is MNHEY and CDR2 SMNVEV (reference sequence). V was shortened by 6 bases and J by 6 bases, with 15 bases between the two germline ends. The CDR3 is 15 amino acids. The CDR3 sequence is CASSLGTNGNSPLHF. DNA for the CDR3: TGTGCCAGCAGCCTTGGGACTAATGGTAATTCACCCCTCCACTTT.

This sequence joins TRBV5-8 and TRBJ2-5, with TRBD2 matching over 9 bases. Germline-derived CDR1 and CDR2 are SGHTS and YDEGEE. CDR3 length: 16 residues. V was pared by 4 bases and J by 2 bases, with 9 bases of the junction left unmatched. CDR3 in DNA: TGTGCCAGCAGCGGCGGAGCGGGGGGAATACAAGAGACCCAGTACTTC. It yields the protein CASSGGAGGIQETQYF.

This clonotype was counted only a few times. This chain joins TRBV4-3 and TRBJ1-5; D gene unclear. Germline V CDR1 and CDR2: LGHNA, YSLEER. The CDR3 consists of 16 residues. V was cut by 0 bases and J by 4 bases, with 13 bases left in between. The CDR3 here is CASSQDRRAWNQPQHF. In DNA form, the CDR3 reads TGCGCCAGCAGCCAAGATCGAAGAGCCTGGAATCAGCCCCAGCATTTT.

This clonotype was recorded a few times. The gene calls are TRBV28 and TRBJ1-1; D call uncertain. V lost 7 bases and J 1 base, leaving 10 bases between the germline ends. The CDR3 is 13 amino acids. CDR1 and CDR2 (germline): MDHEN, SYDVKM. The CDR3: CASTFKGNTEAFF. CDR3 in DNA: TGTGCCAGCACATTTAAAGGGAACACTGAAGCTTTCTTT.

The chain joins TRBV7-9 to TRBJ2-7, with TRBD1 identical over 7 bases. This CDR3 has 14 amino acids. Per germline, CDR1 SEHNR and CDR2 FQNEAQ (reference sequence). After removal of 3 bases from V and 5 bases from J, the junction contained 7 bases not matched to a gene. The CDR3 spells CASSFEGAMNEQYF. In DNA form, the CDR3 reads TGTGCCAGCAGCTTTGAGGGGGCGATGAACGAGCAGTACTTC.